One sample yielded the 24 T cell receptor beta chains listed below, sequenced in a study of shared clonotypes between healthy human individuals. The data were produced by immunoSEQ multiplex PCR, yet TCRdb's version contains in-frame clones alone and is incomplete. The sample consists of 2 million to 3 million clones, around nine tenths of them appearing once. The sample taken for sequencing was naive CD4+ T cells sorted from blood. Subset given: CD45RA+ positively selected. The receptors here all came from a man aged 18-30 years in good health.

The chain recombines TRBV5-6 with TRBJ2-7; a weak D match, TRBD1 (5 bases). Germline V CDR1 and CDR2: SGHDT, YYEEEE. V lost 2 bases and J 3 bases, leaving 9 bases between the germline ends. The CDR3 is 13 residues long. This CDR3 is CASSFSGHYEQYF. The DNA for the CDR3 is TGTGCCAGCAGCTTTTCCGGACACTACGAGCAGTACTTC.

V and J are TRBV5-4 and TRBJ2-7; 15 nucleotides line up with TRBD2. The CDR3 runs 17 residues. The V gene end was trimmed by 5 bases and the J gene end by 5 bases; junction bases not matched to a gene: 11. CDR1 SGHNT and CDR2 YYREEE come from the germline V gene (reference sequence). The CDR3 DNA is TGTGCCAGCAGGGCCGGACTAGCGGGGGGGCCGGGCAACGAGCAGTACTTC. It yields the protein CASRAGLAGGPGNEQYF.

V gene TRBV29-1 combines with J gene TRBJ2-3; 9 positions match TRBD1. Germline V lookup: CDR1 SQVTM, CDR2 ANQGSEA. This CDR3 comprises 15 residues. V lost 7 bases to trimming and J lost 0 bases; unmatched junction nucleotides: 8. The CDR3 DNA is TGCAGCGCGGGCGGACAGGGGTATAGCACAGATACGCAGTATTTT. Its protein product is CSAGGQGYSTDTQYF.

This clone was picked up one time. The CDR3 region has the DNA TGCAGCACCGAAGGCGGGGGATTGTATGAGCAGTTCTTC. It is translated as CSTEGGGLYEQFF. V usage is TRBV29-1 and J usage is TRBJ2-1, with 7 bases fitting TRBD2. Germline V gives CDR1 SQVTM, CDR2 ANQGSEA. Unmatched junction bases numbered 12, after V lost 8 bases and J lost 8 bases. The CDR3 contains 13 residues.

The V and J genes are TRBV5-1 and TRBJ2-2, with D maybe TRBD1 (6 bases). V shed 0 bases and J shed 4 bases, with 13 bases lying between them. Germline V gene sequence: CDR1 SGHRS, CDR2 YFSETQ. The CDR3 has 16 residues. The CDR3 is CASSLVQGKSTGELFF. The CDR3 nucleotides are TGCGCCAGCAGCTTGGTACAGGGAAAGAGCACCGGGGAGCTGTTTTTT.

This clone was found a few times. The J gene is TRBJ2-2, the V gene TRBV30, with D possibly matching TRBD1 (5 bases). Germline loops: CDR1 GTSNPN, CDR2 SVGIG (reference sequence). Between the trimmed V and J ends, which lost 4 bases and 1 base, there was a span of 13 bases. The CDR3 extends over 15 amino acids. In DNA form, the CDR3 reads TGTGCCTGGACCAGGGAACTAAGGAACACCGGGGAGCTGTTTTTT. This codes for CAWTRELRNTGELFF.

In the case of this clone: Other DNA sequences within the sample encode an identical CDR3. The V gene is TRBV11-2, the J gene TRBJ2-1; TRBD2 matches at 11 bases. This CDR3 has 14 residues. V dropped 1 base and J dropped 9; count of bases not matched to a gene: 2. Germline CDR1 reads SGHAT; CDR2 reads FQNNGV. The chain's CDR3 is CASSLGLAGGEQFF. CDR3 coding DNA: TGTGCCAGCAGCTTAGGGCTAGCGGGAGGTGAGCAGTTCTTC.

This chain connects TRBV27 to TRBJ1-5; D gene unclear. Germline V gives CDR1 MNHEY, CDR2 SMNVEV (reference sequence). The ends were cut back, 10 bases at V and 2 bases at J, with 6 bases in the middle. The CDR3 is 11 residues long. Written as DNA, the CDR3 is TGTGCCACCGGGGGCAATCAGCCCCAGCATTTT. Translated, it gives CATGGNQPQHF.

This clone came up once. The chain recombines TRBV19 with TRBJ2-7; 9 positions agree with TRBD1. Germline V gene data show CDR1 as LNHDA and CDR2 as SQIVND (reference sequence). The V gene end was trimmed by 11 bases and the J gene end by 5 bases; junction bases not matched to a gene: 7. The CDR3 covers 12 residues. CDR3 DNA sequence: TGTGCCGCCGGGACAGGGCACCACGAGCAGTACTTC. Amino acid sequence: CAAGTGHHEQYF. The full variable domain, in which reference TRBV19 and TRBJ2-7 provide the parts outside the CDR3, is DGGITQSPKYLFRKEGQNVTLSCEQNLNHDAMYWYRQDPGQGLRLIYYSQIVNDFQKGDIAEGYSVSREKKESFPLTVTSAQKNPTAFYLCAAGTGHHEQYFGPGTRLTVT.

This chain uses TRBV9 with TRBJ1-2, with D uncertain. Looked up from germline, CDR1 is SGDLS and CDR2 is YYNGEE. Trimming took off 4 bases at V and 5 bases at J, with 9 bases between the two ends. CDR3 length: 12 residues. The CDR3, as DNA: TGTGCCAGCAGCAACCGGCGGTATGGCTACACCTTC. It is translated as CASSNRRYGYTF.

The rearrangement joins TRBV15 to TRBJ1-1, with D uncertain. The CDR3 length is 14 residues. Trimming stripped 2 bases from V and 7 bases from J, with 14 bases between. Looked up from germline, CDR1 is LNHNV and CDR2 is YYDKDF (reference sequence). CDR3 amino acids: CATSRPGKGNEAFF. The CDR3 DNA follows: TGTGCCACCAGCAGACCCGGTAAGGGAAATGAAGCTTTCTTT.

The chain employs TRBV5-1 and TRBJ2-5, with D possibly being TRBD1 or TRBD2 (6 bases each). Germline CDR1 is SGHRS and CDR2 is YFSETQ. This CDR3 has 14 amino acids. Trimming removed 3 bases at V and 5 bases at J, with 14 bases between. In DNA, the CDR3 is TGCGCCAGCAGCTCCACTTTAGGGGGGGAGACCCAGTACTTC. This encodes CASSSTLGGETQYF.

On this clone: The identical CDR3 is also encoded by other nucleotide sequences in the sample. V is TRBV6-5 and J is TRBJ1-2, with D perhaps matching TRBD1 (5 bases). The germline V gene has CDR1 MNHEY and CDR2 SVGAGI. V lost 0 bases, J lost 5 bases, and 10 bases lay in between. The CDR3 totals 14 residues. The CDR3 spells CASSYSSGRYGYTF. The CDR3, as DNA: TGTGCCAGCAGTTACTCGTCAGGGCGATATGGCTACACCTTC.

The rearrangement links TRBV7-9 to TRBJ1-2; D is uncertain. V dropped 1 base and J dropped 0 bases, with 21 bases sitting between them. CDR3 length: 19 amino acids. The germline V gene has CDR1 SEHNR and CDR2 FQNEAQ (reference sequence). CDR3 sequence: CASSLEILTATQANYGYTF. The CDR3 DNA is TGTGCCAGCAGCTTAGAGATTTTAACAGCAACTCAAGCTAACTATGGCTACACCTTC.

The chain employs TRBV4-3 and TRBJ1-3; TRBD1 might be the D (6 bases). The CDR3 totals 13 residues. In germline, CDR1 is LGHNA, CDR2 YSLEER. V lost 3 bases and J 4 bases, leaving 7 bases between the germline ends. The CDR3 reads CASSQGTGNTIYF. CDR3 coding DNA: TGCGCCAGCAGCCAGGGGACAGGAAACACCATATATTTT.

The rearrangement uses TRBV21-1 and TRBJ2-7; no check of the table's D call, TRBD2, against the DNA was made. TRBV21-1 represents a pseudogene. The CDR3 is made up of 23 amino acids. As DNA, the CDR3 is TGTGCCAGCAGCCGAGCTAGACTAGCGGACCGCCTTCTCCTACGAGCAGCTCACTACGAGCAGTACTTC. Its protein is CASSRARLADRLLLRAAHYEQYF.

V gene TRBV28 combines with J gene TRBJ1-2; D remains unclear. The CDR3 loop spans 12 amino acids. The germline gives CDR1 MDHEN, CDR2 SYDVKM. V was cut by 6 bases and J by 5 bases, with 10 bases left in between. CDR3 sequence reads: CASSLNEYGYTF. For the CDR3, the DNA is TGTGCCAGCAGCTTAAACGAGTATGGCTACACCTTC.

The DNA of the CDR3 is TGCGCCAGCAGCCAAGTGGGACAGGGCCACTACGAGCAGTACTTC. It specifies CASSQVGQGHYEQYF. J is TRBJ2-7 and V is TRBV4-1, with TRBD1 identical over 9 bases. Trimming removed 1 base from V and 3 bases from J; junction bases left unmatched: 4. The CDR3 contains 15 residues. Germline V gene sequence: CDR1 MGHRA, CDR2 YSYEKL.

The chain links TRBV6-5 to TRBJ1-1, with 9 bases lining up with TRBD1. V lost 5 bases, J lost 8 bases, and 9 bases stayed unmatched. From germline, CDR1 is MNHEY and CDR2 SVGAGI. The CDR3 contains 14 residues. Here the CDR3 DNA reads TGTGCCAGCAGTCCCACAGGGGGCAGAGAGGAAGCTTTCTTT. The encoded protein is CASSPTGGREEAFF.

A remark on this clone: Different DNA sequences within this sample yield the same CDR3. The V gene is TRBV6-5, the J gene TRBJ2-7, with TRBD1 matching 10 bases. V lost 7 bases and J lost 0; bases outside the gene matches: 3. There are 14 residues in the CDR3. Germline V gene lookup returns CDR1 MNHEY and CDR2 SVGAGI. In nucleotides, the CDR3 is TGTGCCAGCACCCGGACAGGGGGCTCCTACGAGCAGTACTTC. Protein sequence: CASTRTGGSYEQYF.

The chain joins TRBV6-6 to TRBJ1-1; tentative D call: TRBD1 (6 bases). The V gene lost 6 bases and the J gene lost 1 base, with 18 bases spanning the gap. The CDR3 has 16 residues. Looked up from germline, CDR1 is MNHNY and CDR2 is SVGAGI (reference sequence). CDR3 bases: TGTGCCAGCAGCCCTGAAGTACGGGGGCCGAACACTGAAGCTTTCTTT. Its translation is CASSPEVRGPNTEAFF.

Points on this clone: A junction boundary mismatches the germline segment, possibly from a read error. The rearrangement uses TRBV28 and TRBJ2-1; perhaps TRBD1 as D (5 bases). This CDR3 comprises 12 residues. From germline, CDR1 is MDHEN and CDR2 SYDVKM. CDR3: CASSLRQTTPIF. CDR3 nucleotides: TGTGCCAGCAGTTTAAGACAGACAACGCCAATCTTC.

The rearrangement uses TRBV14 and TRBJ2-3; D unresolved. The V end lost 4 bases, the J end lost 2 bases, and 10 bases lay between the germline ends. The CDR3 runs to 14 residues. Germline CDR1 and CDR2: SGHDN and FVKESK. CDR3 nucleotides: TGTGCCAGCAGCCTTATCCGGAACACAGATACGCAGTATTTT. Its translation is CASSLIRNTDTQYF.

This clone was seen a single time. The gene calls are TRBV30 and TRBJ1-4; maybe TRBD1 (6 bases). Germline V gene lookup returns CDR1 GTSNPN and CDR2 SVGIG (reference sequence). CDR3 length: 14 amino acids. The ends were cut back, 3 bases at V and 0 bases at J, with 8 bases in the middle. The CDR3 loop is CAWRDSPTNEKLFF. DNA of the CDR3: TGTGCCTGGAGGGACAGCCCAACTAATGAAAAACTGTTTTTT.